These 10 T cell receptor beta chains originate from one sample sequenced in a study of neurological immune-mediated disorders. MiXCR, run by TCRdb on the 5' RACE reads, gives a single entry per CDR3 protein. This table holds around 76,000 distinct CDR3 sequences, roughly a tenth found once. The time point was: longitudinal time-point 1 (baseline). The specimen was PBMCs. The receptors stem from a man aged 25 to 40 in good health.

This clonotype was observed many times. The rearrangement joins TRBV9 to TRBJ2-1, with 9 bases fitting TRBD1. The CDR3 consists of 15 residues. Germline V gives CDR1 SGDLS, CDR2 YYNGEE. After removal of 2 bases from V and 4 bases from J, the junction contained 4 bases not matched to a gene. The CDR3 loop is CASSVRTGVYNEQFF. The CDR3 DNA reads as TGTGCCAGCAGCGTCAGGACAGGGGTTTACAATGAGCAGTTCTTC. Drawing the rest from reference TRBV9 and TRBJ2-1, the complete variable domain is DSGVTQTPKHLITATGQRVTLRCSPRSGDLSVYWYQQSLDQGLQFLIQYYNGEERAKGNILERFSAQQFPDLHSELNLSSLELGDSALYFCASSVRTGVYNEQFFGPGTRLTVL.

This clonotype appeared many times. This chain joins TRBV27 and TRBJ1-5; D call uncertain. Germline V lookup: CDR1 MNHEY, CDR2 SMNVEV (reference sequence). V lost 2 bases and J 6 bases, leaving 17 bases between the germline ends. The CDR3 is 16 residues long. As DNA, the CDR3 is TGTGCCAGCAGTTTAGGGTCCGGGTTAGTTAGTCAGCCCCAGCATTTT. This codes for CASSLGSGLVSQPQHF.

Many counts were recorded for this clonotype. V is TRBV2 and J is TRBJ2-5; D is perhaps TRBD1 or TRBD2 (5 bases each). Germline V lookup: CDR1 SNHLY, CDR2 FYNNEI. This CDR3 spans 14 amino acids. The ends were cut back, 6 bases at V and 1 base at J, with 12 bases in the middle. In nucleotides, the CDR3 is TGTGCCAGCAGCCCCGGGACGGGCCAAGAGACCCAGTACTTC. It translates to CASSPGTGQETQYF.

This clonotype was seen ten or more times. The chain is built from TRBV24-1 and TRBJ1-5; D unclear. Germline CDR1 reads KGHDR; CDR2 reads SFDVKD. This CDR3 is 13 amino acids long. Deletions cut 4 bases from V and 5 bases from J, with 8 bases between. CDR3 in DNA: TGTGCCACCAGTGAGCCCGGGGATCAGCCCCAGCATTTT. Translation gives CATSEPGDQPQHF.

This clonotype was counted only a few times. V and J are TRBV9 and TRBJ2-3, with D hard to call. The V gene's germline CDR1 is SGDLS and CDR2 YYNGEE. V lost 4 bases and J 2 bases, leaving 8 bases between the germline ends. The CDR3 is 13 amino acids. CDR3 loop: CASSPRYTDTQYF. In DNA form, the CDR3 reads TGTGCCAGCAGCCCCCGATACACAGATACGCAGTATTTT.

There are many counts of this clonotype. The V call is TRBV5-1, the J call TRBJ2-3; maybe TRBD2 (5 bases). The CDR3 runs to 15 residues. Per germline, CDR1 SGHRS and CDR2 YFSETQ. V was cut by 6 bases and J by 5 bases, with 19 bases left in between. CDR3 DNA: TGCGCCAGCACGAGAGGTGACGGAGCGGAAGATACGCAGTATTTT. It translates to CASTRGDGAEDTQYF.

This clonotype showed up many times. The DNA for the CDR3 is TGCAGTGCTAGACTGGTCTCTCGGACAGCGAACACTGAAGCTTTCTTT. Amino acid sequence: CSARLVSRTANTEAFF. The rearrangement links TRBV20-1 to TRBJ1-1, with D perhaps TRBD1 (6 bases). This CDR3 is 16 amino acids long. The germline gives CDR1 DFQATT, CDR2 SNEGSKA (reference sequence). Trimming removed 2 bases from V and 1 base from J, with 17 bases in between.

This clonotype was detected many times. The CDR3 region has the DNA TGTGCCAGCAGTTTATGGCGGAGCAGGGGGGCCAATGAGCAGTTCTTC. This gives the protein CASSLWRSRGANEQFF. The V and J genes are TRBV28 and TRBJ2-1, with a tentative D call TRBD1 (7 bases). V lost 0 bases to trimming and J lost 6 bases, with 15 bases between them. The CDR3 consists of 16 residues. The germline V gene encodes CDR1 MDHEN and CDR2 SYDVKM. Complete variable domain (other parts from reference TRBV28 and TRBJ2-1): DVKVTQSSRYLVKRTGEKVFLECVQDMDHENMFWYRQDPGLGLRLIYFSYDVKMKEKGDIPEGYSVSREKKERFSLILESASTNQTSMYLCASSLWRSRGANEQFFGPGTRLTVL.

This clonotype was observed at least ten times. The chain couples TRBV5-1 to TRBJ1-1; D uncertain. Germline V gene data show CDR1 as SGHRS and CDR2 as YFSETQ. This CDR3 spans 16 amino acids. Trimming took off 4 bases at V and 1 base at J, with 17 bases between the two ends. The CDR3 spells CASSKTTATANTEAFF. CDR3 bases: TGCGCCAGCAGCAAGACCACAGCTACAGCGAACACTGAAGCTTTCTTT. Full variable domain (rest looked up from reference TRBV5-1 and TRBJ1-1): KAGVTQTPRYLIKTRGQQVTLSCSPISGHRSVSWYQQTPGQGLQFLFEYFSETQRNKGNFPGRFSGRQFSNSRSEMNVSTLELGDSALYLCASSKTTATANTEAFFGQGTRLTVV.

This clonotype was seen ten or more times. The chain couples TRBV3-1 to TRBJ2-4; a possible D gene is TRBD2 (5 bases). Trimming removed 6 bases at V and 5 bases at J, with 17 bases between. Germline CDR1 is LGHDT and CDR2 is YNNKEL (reference sequence). This CDR3 spans 15 amino acids. The CDR3 region has the DNA TGTGCCAGCAGACAAACGGGGAAGCTGGAAAACATTCAGTACTTC. This codes for CASRQTGKLENIQYF.